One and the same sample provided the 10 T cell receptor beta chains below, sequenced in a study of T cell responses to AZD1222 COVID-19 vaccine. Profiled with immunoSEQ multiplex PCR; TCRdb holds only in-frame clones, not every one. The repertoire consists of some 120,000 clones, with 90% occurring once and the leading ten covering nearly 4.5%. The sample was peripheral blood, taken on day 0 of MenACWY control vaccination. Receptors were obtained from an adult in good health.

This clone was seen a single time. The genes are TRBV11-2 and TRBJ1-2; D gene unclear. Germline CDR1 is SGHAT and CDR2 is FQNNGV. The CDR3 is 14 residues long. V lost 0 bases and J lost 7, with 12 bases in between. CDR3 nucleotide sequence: TGTGCCAGCAGCTTAGATTACCGGGAGAGTGGCTACACCTTC. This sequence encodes CASSLDYRESGYTF. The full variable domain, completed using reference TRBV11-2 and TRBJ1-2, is EAGVAQSPRYKIIEKRQSVAFWCNPISGHATLYWYQQILGQGPKLLIQFQNNGVVDDSQLPKDRFSAERLKGVDSTLKIQPAKLEDSAVYLCASSLDYRESGYTFGSGTRLTVV.

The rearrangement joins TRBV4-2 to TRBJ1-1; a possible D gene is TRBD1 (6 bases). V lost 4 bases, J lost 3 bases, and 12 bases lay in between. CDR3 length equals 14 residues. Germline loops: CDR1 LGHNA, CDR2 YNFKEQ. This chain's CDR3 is CASSLIQGDTEAFF. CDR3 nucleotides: TGTGCCAGCAGCCTTATACAGGGAGACACTGAAGCTTTCTTT.

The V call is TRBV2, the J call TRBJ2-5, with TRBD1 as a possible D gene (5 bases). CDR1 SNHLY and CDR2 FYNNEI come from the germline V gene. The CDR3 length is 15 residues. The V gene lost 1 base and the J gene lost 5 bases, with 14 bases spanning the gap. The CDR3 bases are TGTGCCAGCAGTGAAGGAATCTTAAAGGGGGAGACCCAGTACTTC. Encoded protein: CASSEGILKGETQYF.

CDR3 DNA sequence: TGTGCCAGCAGCCAAGCGGGGGATCCCTACGAGCAGTACGTC. Its translation: CASSQAGDPYEQYV. The rearrangement uses TRBV4-2 and TRBJ2-7; D is possibly TRBD2 (6 bases). CDR3 length: 14 amino acids. The V gene lost 1 base and the J gene lost 2 bases, with 9 bases spanning the gap. Looked up from germline, CDR1 is LGHNA and CDR2 is YNFKEQ.

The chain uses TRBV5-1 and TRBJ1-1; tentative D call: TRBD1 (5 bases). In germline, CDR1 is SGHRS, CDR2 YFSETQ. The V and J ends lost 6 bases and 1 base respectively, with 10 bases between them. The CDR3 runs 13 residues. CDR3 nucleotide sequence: TGCGCCAGCATGGAGGACAAGAACACTGAAGCTTTCTTT. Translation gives CASMEDKNTEAFF. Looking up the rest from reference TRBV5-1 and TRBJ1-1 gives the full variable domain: KAGVTQTPRYLIKTRGQQVTLSCSPISGHRSVSWYQQTPGQGLQFLFEYFSETQRNKGNFPGRFSGRQFSNSRSEMNVSTLELGDSALYLCASMEDKNTEAFFGQGTRLTVV.

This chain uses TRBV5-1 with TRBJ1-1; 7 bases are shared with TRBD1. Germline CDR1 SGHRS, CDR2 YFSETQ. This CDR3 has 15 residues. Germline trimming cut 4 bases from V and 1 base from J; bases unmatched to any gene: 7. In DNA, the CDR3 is TGCGCCAGCAGCGTACAGGGGCCGCCGAACACTGAAGCTTTCTTT. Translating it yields CASSVQGPPNTEAFF.

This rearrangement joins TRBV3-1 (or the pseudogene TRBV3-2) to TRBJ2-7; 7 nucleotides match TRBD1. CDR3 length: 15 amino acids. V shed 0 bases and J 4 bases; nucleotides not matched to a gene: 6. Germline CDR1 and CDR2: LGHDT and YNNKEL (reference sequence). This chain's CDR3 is CASSQDMGQMYEQYV. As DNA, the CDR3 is TGTGCCAGCAGCCAAGATATGGGACAGATGTACGAGCAGTACGTC.

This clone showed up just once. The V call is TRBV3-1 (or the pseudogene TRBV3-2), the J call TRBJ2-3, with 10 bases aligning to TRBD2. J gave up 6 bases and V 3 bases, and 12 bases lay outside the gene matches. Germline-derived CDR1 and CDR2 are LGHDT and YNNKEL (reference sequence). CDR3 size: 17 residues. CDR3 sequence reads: CASSHKRVAGGPDTQYF. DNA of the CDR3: TGTGCCAGCAGCCATAAACGCGTAGCGGGGGGTCCGGATACGCAGTATTTT.

CDR3 DNA sequence: TGTGCCAGCAGCCAAGGGACAGGTGGGGACGAGCAGTACGTC. Its translation: CASSQGTGGDEQYV. This chain uses TRBV3-1 (or the pseudogene TRBV3-2) with TRBJ2-7; the match to TRBD1 covers 7 bases. J lost 5 bases, V lost 1 base, and 5 bases had no gene match. The V gene's germline CDR1 is LGHDT and CDR2 YNNKEL (reference sequence). This CDR3 spans 14 amino acids.

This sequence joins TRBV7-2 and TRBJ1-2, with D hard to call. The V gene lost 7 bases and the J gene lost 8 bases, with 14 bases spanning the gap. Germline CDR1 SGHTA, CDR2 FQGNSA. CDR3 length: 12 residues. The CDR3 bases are TGTGCCAGCACCGTCATCAGAGGGGGCTACACCTTC. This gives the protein CASTVIRGGYTF.